This is a list of T cell receptor beta chains from one sample in a study of CD8 T cells in ankylosing spondylitis. TCRdb analysed the 5' RACE reads with MiXCR anew, one entry per CDR3 protein. The table includes 200,000 to 250,000 distinct CDR3 sequences, approximately 16% detected once. Sequencing was performed on blood, either unsorted or a sorted T cell fraction (not recorded which). The source is a male donor with ankylosing spondylitis. Both conserved end residues are trimmed from each CDR3. The order of the fields is clone size, V gene, J gene, CDR3 protein. Expanded clones are given a class, and other clones once, few, many or no size at all.

.,TRBV11-2,TRBJ2-7,ASSFPGNTYEQY
once,TRBV7-2,TRBJ1-6,ASSLAELSSPLH
.,TRBV2,TRBJ1-4,ASRILGGEKLF
.,TRBV12-3/TRBV12-4,TRBJ2-7,ASSFGQGASYEQY
few,TRBV7-9,TRBJ2-1,ASSLVGNPGDEQF
few,TRBV4-3,TRBJ1-2,ASSPLPGQGLQGYT
.,TRBV7-6,TRBJ2-2,ASSFLEGISGSASDTGELF
.,TRBV18,TRBJ1-2,ASSPFAYRVGDYGYT
.,TRBV13,TRBJ2-7,ASSFTAGGTYEQY
.,TRBV28,TRBJ1-1,ASANRLQGGEAF
.,TRBV10-3,TRBJ1-2,AIQRQESHYGYT
.,TRBV20-1,TRBJ2-1,SALGLGQYNEQF
.,TRBV6-1,TRBJ2-5,ASTGTGATETQY
.,TRBV2,TRBJ1-1,ASRDPVGDTEAF
.,TRBV6-2/TRBV6-3,TRBJ2-2,ASSPAARSTGELF
few,TRBV10-3,TRBJ1-2,AISETPTIPNYGYT
.,TRBV20-1,TRBJ2-7,SASGGVYEQY
.,TRBV20-1,TRBJ2-3,SASEGAGTGPVDTQY
.,TRBV4-1,TRBJ1-6,ASSQDRSLGSPLH
few,TRBV14,TRBJ1-5,ASSQAQGNYSNQPQH
.,TRBV20-1,TRBJ1-1,SARTGQHTEAF
.,TRBV6-2/TRBV6-3,TRBJ2-7,ASSYPGLYEQY
many,TRBV24-1,TRBJ2-3,ATSDPGLAASTDTQY
.,TRBV11-2,TRBJ1-4,ASSFPLGQGNEKLF
few,TRBV28,TRBJ2-7,ASSWGTAPYEQY
few,TRBV6-1,TRBJ1-2,ASSSLMEEEYGYT
.,TRBV4-2,TRBJ2-7,ASSQETGGFYEQY
.,TRBV12-3/TRBV12-4,TRBJ1-5,ASSAHDSNQPQH
.,TRBV7-2,TRBJ2-7,ASSIGVFAEQY
few,TRBV4-3,TRBJ2-7,ASSQDPYVGNYEQY
few,TRBV6-1,TRBJ2-5,ASRNLWAGDETQY
few,TRBV27,TRBJ2-7,ASKPGLAVYEQY
.,TRBV6-6,TRBJ2-6,ASTDGGFSVLT
once,TRBV7-9,TRBJ2-1,ASSGTSGISEQF
few,TRBV15,TRBJ2-2,ATRNRGNTGELF
few,TRBV12-3/TRBV12-4,TRBJ1-2,ASTGATYGYT
.,TRBV30,TRBJ2-2,AGNTGGEGELF
few,TRBV4-2,TRBJ1-1,ASSPLTGVAPNTEAF
.,TRBV6-1,TRBJ2-3,ASSQYAGGTDTQY
few,TRBV12-3/TRBV12-4,TRBJ1-1,ASSKTAPAEAF
.,TRBV10-3,TRBJ2-1,AISDLPGNEQF
.,TRBV13,TRBJ2-2,ASKLLREYTGELF
many,TRBV4-2,TRBJ2-7,ASSQPGLTYEQY
.,TRBV20-1,TRBJ2-5,SARDNMAQY